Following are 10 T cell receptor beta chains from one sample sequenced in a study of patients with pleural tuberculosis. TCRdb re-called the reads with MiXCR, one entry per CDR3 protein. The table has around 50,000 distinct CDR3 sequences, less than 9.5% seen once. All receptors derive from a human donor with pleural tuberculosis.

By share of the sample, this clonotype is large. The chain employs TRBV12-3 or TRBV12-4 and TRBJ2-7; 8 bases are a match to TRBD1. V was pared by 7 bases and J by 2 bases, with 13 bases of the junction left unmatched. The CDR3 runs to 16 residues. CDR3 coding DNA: TGTGCCAGCACCACTACCCGGACAGGGCATACCTACGAGCAGTACTTC. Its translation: CASTTTRTGHTYEQYF.

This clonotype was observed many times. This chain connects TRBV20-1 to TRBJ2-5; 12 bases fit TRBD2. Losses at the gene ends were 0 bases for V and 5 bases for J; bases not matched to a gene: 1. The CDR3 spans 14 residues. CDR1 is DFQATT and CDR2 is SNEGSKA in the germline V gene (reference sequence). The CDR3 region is CSARDLAGGETQYF. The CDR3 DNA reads TGCAGTGCTAGAGATCTAGCGGGAGGGGAGACCCAGTACTTC.

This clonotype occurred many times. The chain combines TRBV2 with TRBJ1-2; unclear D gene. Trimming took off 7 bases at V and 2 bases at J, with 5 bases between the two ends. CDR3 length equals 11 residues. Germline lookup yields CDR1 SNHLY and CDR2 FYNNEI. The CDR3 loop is CASTDNYGYTF. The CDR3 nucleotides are TGTGCCAGCACAGACAACTATGGCTACACCTTC.

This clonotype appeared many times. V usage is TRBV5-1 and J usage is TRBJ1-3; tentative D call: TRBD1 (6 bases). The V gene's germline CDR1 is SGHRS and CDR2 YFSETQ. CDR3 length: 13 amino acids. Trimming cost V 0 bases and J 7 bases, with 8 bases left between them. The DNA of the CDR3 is TGCGCCAGCAGCTTGGCACAGGGTAACACCATATATTTT. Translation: CASSLAQGNTIYF.

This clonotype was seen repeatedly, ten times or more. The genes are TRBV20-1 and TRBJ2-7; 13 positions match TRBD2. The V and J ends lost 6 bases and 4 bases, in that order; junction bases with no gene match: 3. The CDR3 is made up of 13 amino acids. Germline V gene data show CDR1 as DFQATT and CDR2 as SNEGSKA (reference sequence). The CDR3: CSARTSGRYEQYF. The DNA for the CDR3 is TGCAGTGCCAGGACTAGCGGGAGATACGAGCAGTACTTC.

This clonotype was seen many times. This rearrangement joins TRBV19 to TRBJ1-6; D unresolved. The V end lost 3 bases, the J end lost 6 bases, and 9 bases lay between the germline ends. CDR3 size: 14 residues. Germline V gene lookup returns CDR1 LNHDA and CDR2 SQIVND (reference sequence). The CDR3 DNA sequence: TGTGCCAGTAGTATGGGCCTCATTAATTCACCCCTCCACTTT. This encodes CASSMGLINSPLHF.

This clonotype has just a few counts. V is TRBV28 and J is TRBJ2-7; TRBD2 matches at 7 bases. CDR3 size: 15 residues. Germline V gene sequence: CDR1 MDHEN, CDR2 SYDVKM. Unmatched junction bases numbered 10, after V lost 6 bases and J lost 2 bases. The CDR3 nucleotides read TGTGCCAGCAGGGGAAGTAGCGGGCAACCCTACGAGCAGTACTTC. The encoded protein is CASRGSSGQPYEQYF.

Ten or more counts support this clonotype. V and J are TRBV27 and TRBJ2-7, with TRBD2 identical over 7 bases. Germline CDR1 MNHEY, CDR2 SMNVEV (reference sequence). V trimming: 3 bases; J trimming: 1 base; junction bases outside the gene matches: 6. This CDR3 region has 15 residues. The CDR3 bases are TGTGCCAGCAGTTTGGGCTCTAGCGGATCCTACGAGCAGTACTTC. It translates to CASSLGSSGSYEQYF.

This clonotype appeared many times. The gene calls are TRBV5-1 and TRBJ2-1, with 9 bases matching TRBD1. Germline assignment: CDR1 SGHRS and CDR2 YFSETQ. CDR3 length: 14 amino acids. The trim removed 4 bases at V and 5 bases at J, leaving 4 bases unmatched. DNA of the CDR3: TGCGCCAGCAGCAGGACAGGGGATGACAATGAGCAGTTCTTC. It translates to CASSRTGDDNEQFF.

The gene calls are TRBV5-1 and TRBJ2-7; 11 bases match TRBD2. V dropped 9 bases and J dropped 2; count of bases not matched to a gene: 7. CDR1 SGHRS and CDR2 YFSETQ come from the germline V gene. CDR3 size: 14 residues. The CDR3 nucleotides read TGCGCCACCTCGACTAGCGGGAAGACCTACGAGCAGTACTTC. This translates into CATSTSGKTYEQYF.